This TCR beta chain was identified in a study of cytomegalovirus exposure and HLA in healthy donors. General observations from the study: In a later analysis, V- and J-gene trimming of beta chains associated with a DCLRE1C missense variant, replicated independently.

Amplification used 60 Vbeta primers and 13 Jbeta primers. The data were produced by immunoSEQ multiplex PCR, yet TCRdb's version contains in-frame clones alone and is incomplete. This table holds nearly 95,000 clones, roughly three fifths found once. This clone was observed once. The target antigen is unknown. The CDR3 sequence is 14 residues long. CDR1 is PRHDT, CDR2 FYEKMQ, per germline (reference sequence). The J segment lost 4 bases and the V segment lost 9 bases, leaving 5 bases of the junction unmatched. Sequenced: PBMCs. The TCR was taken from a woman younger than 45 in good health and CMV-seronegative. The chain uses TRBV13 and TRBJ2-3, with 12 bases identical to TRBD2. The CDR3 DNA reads TGTGCCAGTACGACTAGCGGGAGATCAGATACGCAGTATTTT. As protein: CASTTSGRSDTQYF.